The 24 T cell receptor beta chains below come from one sample, sequenced in a study of OX40 agonist ivuxolimab in advanced cancers. The library was built by means of the immunoSEQ multiplex PCR assay. In TCRdb, the immuneACCESS table is reduced to in-frame sequences with V and J assigned. These tables do not hold every clone; where another copy was compared, an unresolved V gene accounts for under half, and the others remain unexplained. Within this sample are 65,000 to 95,000 clones, with around 88% of them counted one time only. The top ten clonotypes cover about 0.71% of the sample. This specimen consisted of CD4+ or CD8+ T cells sorted from blood, obtained in a trial of the OX40 agonist ivuxolimab. Source of these receptors: an adult with an advanced solid tumor such as melanoma, head and neck, liver or kidney cancer.

The chain is built from TRBV7-9 and TRBJ2-3; unclear D gene. The CDR3 sequence is 12 residues long. Germline V gene sequence: CDR1 SEHNR, CDR2 FQNEAQ (reference sequence). V was pared by 4 bases and J by 1 base, with 3 bases between. This chain's CDR3 is CASSSGTDTQYF. Here the CDR3 DNA reads TGTGCCAGCAGCTCCGGCACAGATACGCAGTATTTT.

The chain carries TRBV5-1 and TRBJ2-3; perhaps TRBD2 as D (6 bases). Germline assignment: CDR1 SGHRS and CDR2 YFSETQ. The CDR3 sequence is 16 residues long. Trimming stripped 0 bases from V and 0 bases from J, with 11 bases between. This CDR3 reads CASSLAVGGSTDTQYF. CDR3 nucleotide sequence: TGCGCCAGCAGCTTGGCTGTTGGGGGGAGCACAGATACGCAGTATTTT.

The V and J genes are TRBV19 and TRBJ1-5; perhaps TRBD1 as D (5 bases). Per germline, CDR1 LNHDA and CDR2 SQIVND (reference sequence). With 4 bases removed from V and 2 bases from J, the gap between germline ends came to 6 bases. The CDR3 length is 13 residues. Written as DNA, the CDR3 is TGTGCCAGTAGTAGGGGGGGCAATCAGCCCCAGCATTTT. Encoded protein: CASSRGGNQPQHF.

The rearrangement uses TRBV6-5 and TRBJ2-7; 12 positions match TRBD1. The junction had 3 bases not matched to a gene; V was cut back by 2 bases and J by 4 bases. This CDR3 has 15 amino acids. Germline CDR1 reads MNHEY; CDR2 reads SVGAGI. CDR3 residues: CASSYRDRGLYEQYF. Written as DNA, the CDR3 is TGTGCCAGCAGTTACCGGGACAGGGGGCTATACGAGCAGTACTTC.

This clone was detected once. This rearrangement joins TRBV30 to TRBJ1-2; D perhaps matches TRBD1 (6 bases). The CDR3 runs 15 residues. The V end was cut by 1 base, the J end by 6 bases, with 18 bases between. Germline V lookup: CDR1 GTSNPN, CDR2 SVGIG (reference sequence). The CDR3 bases are TGTGCCTGGAGTGACCTTGGGGGGCGGAAGGATGGCTACACCTTC. Its translation: CAWSDLGGRKDGYTF.

The CDR3 spells CASRGGVTNQPQHF. For the CDR3, the DNA is TGTGCCAGCAGGGGTGGGGTAACCAATCAGCCCCAGCATTTT. This chain joins TRBV2 and TRBJ1-5; D is ambiguous. CDR1 and CDR2 from the germline V gene are SNHLY and FYNNEI. V dropped 6 bases and J dropped 3 bases, with 12 bases sitting between them. CDR3 length: 14 amino acids.

In DNA, the CDR3 is TGTGCCAGCTCACCAGGGGAGAATCAGCCCCAGCATTTT. Amino acids: CASSPGENQPQHF. The chain carries TRBV18 and TRBJ1-5; D gene uncertain. This CDR3 is built from 13 residues. The V end lost 2 bases, the J end lost 4 bases, and 6 bases lay between the germline ends. Germline V gene sequence: CDR1 KGHSH, CDR2 LQKENI.

The chain combines TRBV5-1 with TRBJ1-2, with TRBD1 identical over 10 bases. The germline V gene encodes CDR1 SGHRS and CDR2 YFSETQ. V lost 2 bases, J lost 5 bases, and 3 bases stayed unmatched. The CDR3 totals 14 residues. The DNA of the CDR3 is TGCGCCAGCAGCTTAACGGACAGGGGGTATGGCTACACCTTC. Translating it yields CASSLTDRGYGYTF. Together with reference TRBV5-1 and TRBJ1-2, the CDR3 gives the full variable domain: KAGVTQTPRYLIKTRGQQVTLSCSPISGHRSVSWYQQTPGQGLQFLFEYFSETQRNKGNFPGRFSGRQFSNSRSEMNVSTLELGDSALYLCASSLTDRGYGYTFGSGTRLTVV.

This clone is a singleton in its sample. This sequence joins TRBV7-2 and TRBJ2-7, with TRBD1 matching over 10 bases. Germline loops: CDR1 SGHTA, CDR2 FQGNSA. The V segment lost 5 bases and the J segment 0 bases; nucleotides outside the gene matches: 1. This CDR3 spans 14 amino acids. In nucleotides, the CDR3 is TGTGCCAGCAGCCGGGACAGGGGCTCCTACGAGCAGTACTTC. It is translated as CASSRDRGSYEQYF.

There are a few counts of this clone. V usage is TRBV7-9 and J usage is TRBJ1-1; no definite D call. From germline, CDR1 is SEHNR and CDR2 FQNEAQ (reference sequence). The CDR3 length is 14 residues. V shed 1 base and J shed 0 bases, with 6 bases lying between them. The CDR3 loop reads CASSLGPMNTEAFF. Written as DNA, the CDR3 is TGTGCCAGCAGCTTAGGTCCGATGAACACTGAAGCTTTCTTT.

V gene TRBV7-9 combines with J gene TRBJ1-1, with a tentative D call TRBD1 (6 bases). Germline V CDR1 and CDR2: SEHNR, FQNEAQ (reference sequence). This CDR3 region has 14 residues. V was shortened by 4 bases and J by 8 bases, with 17 bases between the two germline ends. CDR3 in amino acids: CASSYLPGGAEAFF. The DNA of the CDR3 is TGTGCCAGCAGCTACTTACCCGGGGGGGCCGAAGCTTTCTTT.

The chain combines TRBV7-2 with TRBJ2-6, with 7 positions matching TRBD2. V shed 8 bases, J shed 0 bases, and the junction held 10 bases outside the gene matches. Looked up from germline, CDR1 is SGHTA and CDR2 is FQGNSA. The CDR3 extends over 17 amino acids. CDR3 amino acids: CASSVAGPFSGANVLTF. CDR3 nucleotides: TGTGCCAGCTCCGTAGCGGGCCCTTTCTCTGGGGCCAACGTCCTGACTTTC.

This chain links TRBV7-6 with TRBJ2-5, with 12 bases lining up with TRBD2. With V trimmed by 5 bases and J by 5 bases, 6 bases remained unmatched. Germline V lookup: CDR1 SGHVS, CDR2 FNYEAQ. This CDR3 contains 15 residues. The CDR3 DNA follows: TGTGCCAGCAGCCTCGGACTAGCGGGGACGGAGACCCAGTACTTC. Its translation: CASSLGLAGTETQYF.

This clone was seen a single time. The CDR3 spells CASGLASGGAGYEQYF. The CDR3, as DNA: TGTGCTAGTGGTTTGGCTTCGGGGGGCGCTGGCTACGAGCAGTACTTC. This chain connects TRBV12-5 to TRBJ2-7, with a tentative D call TRBD2 (7 bases). CDR1 and CDR2 from the germline V gene are LGHNT and FRNRAP. Trimming stripped 1 base from V and 3 bases from J, with 16 bases between. This CDR3 region has 16 residues.

This chain connects TRBV5-1 to TRBJ1-2; D possibly corresponds to TRBD1 (5 bases). Per germline, CDR1 SGHRS and CDR2 YFSETQ. Between the trimmed V and J ends, which lost 0 bases and 4 bases, there was a span of 10 bases. The CDR3 loop spans 14 amino acids. CDR3 amino acids: CASSLEGPSYGYTF. CDR3 coding DNA: TGCGCCAGCAGCTTGGAGGGACCAAGCTATGGCTACACCTTC.

This chain links TRBV6-1 with TRBJ1-2; no clear D. Germline V gene data show CDR1 as MNHNS and CDR2 as SASEGT. Trimming cost V 4 bases and J 2 bases, with 14 bases left between them. The CDR3 sequence is 15 residues long. The CDR3 protein is CASSGMGAMNYGYTF. In DNA, the CDR3 is TGTGCCAGCAGTGGCATGGGTGCGATGAACTATGGCTACACCTTC.

This chain connects TRBV28 to TRBJ2-7, with TRBD1 matching over 8 bases. Germline CDR1 MDHEN, CDR2 SYDVKM. J was trimmed by 5 bases and V by 3 bases; bases with no gene match: 3. The CDR3 runs 13 residues. CDR3 sequence reads: CASSLDRAHEQYF. In DNA, the CDR3 is TGTGCCAGCAGTTTGGACAGGGCCCACGAGCAGTACTTC.

This clone was observed once. The chain joins TRBV30 to TRBJ2-5, with TRBD2 identical over 8 bases. CDR1 GTSNPN and CDR2 SVGIG come from the germline V gene (reference sequence). V dropped 2 bases and J dropped 4; count of bases not matched to a gene: 12. The CDR3 is 16 residues long. CDR3 amino acids: CAWSPPYGGGRETQYF. The CDR3 DNA follows: TGTGCCTGGAGTCCCCCTTACGGGGGGGGGCGAGAGACCCAGTACTTC.

The chain employs TRBV14 and TRBJ1-3; unclear D gene. The V and J ends lost 6 bases and 0 bases respectively, with 9 bases between them. Germline V CDR1 and CDR2: SGHDN, FVKESK. The CDR3 contains 14 residues. CDR3 loop: CASRAGTSGNTIYF. As DNA, the CDR3 is TGTGCCAGCAGGGCAGGAACCTCTGGAAACACCATATATTTT.

This chain links TRBV5-1 with TRBJ1-3; a possible D gene is TRBD1 (5 bases). Germline CDR1 SGHRS, CDR2 YFSETQ. The V end was cut by 7 bases, the J end by 6 bases, with 14 bases between. CDR3 length: 13 amino acids. In nucleotides, the CDR3 is TGCGCCAGCGCCGGGACGCCATCAAACACCATATATTTT. It is translated as CASAGTPSNTIYF.

Written as DNA, the CDR3 is TGTGCCAGCAGGCGGGACACAACCTACGAGCAGTACTTC. Residues: CASRRDTTYEQYF. The rearrangement joins TRBV6-1 to TRBJ2-7; D may be TRBD1 or TRBD2 (6 bases each). The CDR3 is made up of 13 amino acids. Trimming stripped 6 bases from V and 2 bases from J, with 11 bases between. Looked up from germline, CDR1 is MNHNS and CDR2 is SASEGT.

This clone was observed once. V is TRBV28 and J is TRBJ2-2; no clear D gene. Trimming took 2 bases from V and 7 from J, leaving 11 bases between them. The CDR3 runs to 14 residues. The germline gives CDR1 MDHEN, CDR2 SYDVKM. DNA for the CDR3: TGTGCCAGCAGTTTAGGCAGGCGATACGGGGAGCTGTTTTTT. Translation: CASSLGRRYGELFF.

This clone is a singleton in its sample. The chain couples TRBV10-2 to TRBJ1-1, with D unresolved. Germline loops: CDR1 WSHSY, CDR2 SAAADI. V lost 2 bases to trimming and J lost 4 bases, with 8 bases between them. The CDR3 is 13 residues long. For the CDR3, the DNA is TGCGCCAGCAGTGAGGCGGGTACCACTGAAGCTTTCTTT. Its translation is CASSEAGTTEAFF.

This chain links TRBV7-2 with TRBJ1-1, with 9 bases aligning to TRBD1. CDR1 and CDR2 (germline): SGHTA, FQGNSA. The CDR3 covers 14 residues. With 2 bases clipped from V and 5 bases from J, the junction kept 3 bases outside the gene matches. The CDR3 nucleotides are TGTGCCAGCAGCTTAAAAGGACAGGGGACTGAAGCTTTCTTT. The encoded protein is CASSLKGQGTEAFF.